Following are 21 T cell receptor beta chains from one sample sequenced in a study of blood T cell repertoires in COVID-19. Repertoires were generated with immunoSEQ multiplex PCR, while TCRdb's copy carries only in-frame clones and drops some. The data hold 250,000 to 300,000 clones, with roughly 85% observed a single time. Sequenced material: PBMCs or T cells enriched from blood (not recorded which). The source is a woman between 50 and 59 years old who had recovered from COVID-19.

The chain uses TRBV3-1 (or the pseudogene TRBV3-2) and TRBJ1-1; 7 bases align to TRBD1. Trimming at V came to 2 bases and at J to 4 bases, leaving 1 base not matched to a gene. This CDR3 has 13 amino acids. The V gene's germline CDR1 is LGHDT and CDR2 YNNKEL (reference sequence). DNA for the CDR3: TGTGCCAGCAGCCAAACAGGGGCCACTGAAGCTTTCTTT. Its protein product is CASSQTGATEAFF.

J is TRBJ2-5 and V is TRBV6-1; 10 bases are a match to TRBD2. V shed 0 bases and J 4 bases; nucleotides not matched to a gene: 2. This CDR3 contains 15 residues. CDR1 and CDR2 (germline): MNHNS, SASEGT. CDR3 nucleotide sequence: TGTGCCAGCAGTGAAGCAGCGGGAGGGCCAGAGACCCAGTACTTC. This sequence encodes CASSEAAGGPETQYF.

V and J are TRBV3-1 (or the pseudogene TRBV3-2) and TRBJ2-1; perhaps TRBD2 as D (6 bases). Per germline, CDR1 LGHDT and CDR2 YNNKEL (reference sequence). CDR3 length: 16 residues. V lost 2 bases, J lost 0 bases, and 11 bases lay in between. CDR3 region: CASSQSRLDSYNEQFF. For the CDR3, the DNA is TGTGCCAGCAGCCAAAGTAGACTAGACTCCTACAATGAGCAGTTCTTC.

As concerns this clone: This same CDR3 is encoded by further DNA sequences in the sample. CDR3 residues: CASSQDSSGNTIYF. In nucleotides, the CDR3 is TGCGCCAGCAGTCAGGACAGCTCTGGAAACACCATATATTTT. The chain links TRBV5-1 to TRBJ1-3; D may be TRBD1 (6 bases). This CDR3 spans 14 amino acids. Germline CDR1 SGHRS, CDR2 YFSETQ. Trimming removed 5 bases at V and 0 bases at J, with 9 bases between.

The rearrangement joins TRBV7-2 to TRBJ1-1, with a weak D call TRBD1 (6 bases). The V gene lost 4 bases and the J gene lost 7 bases, with 13 bases spanning the gap. The CDR3 loop spans 13 amino acids. The germline V gene encodes CDR1 SGHTA and CDR2 FQGNSA. The DNA for the CDR3 is TGTGCCAGCAGCTCACATGAACAGGGTGAAGCTTTCTTT. Protein sequence: CASSSHEQGEAFF. Combining the CDR3 with reference TRBV7-2 and TRBJ1-1 gives the whole variable domain GAGVSQSPSNKVTEKGKDVELRCDPISGHTALYWYRQSLGQGLEFLIYFQGNSAPDKSGLPSDRFSAERTGGSVSTLTIQRTQQEDSAVYLCASSSHEQGEAFFGQGTRLTVV.

This sequence joins TRBV29-1 and TRBJ2-7, with D maybe TRBD2 (6 bases). Looked up from germline, CDR1 is SQVTM and CDR2 is ANQGSEA. Trimming left V 4 bases short and J 0 bases short, with 7 bases between. This CDR3 is 12 amino acids long. Here the CDR3 reads CSVGRGSYEQYF. The DNA for the CDR3 is TGCAGCGTTGGGAGGGGCTCCTACGAGCAGTACTTC.

The chain's CDR3 is CASSLNLRALAEAFF. The CDR3 coding sequence is TGTGCCAGCAGTTTAAACCTCAGGGCTCTAGCTGAAGCTTTCTTT. The rearrangement links TRBV28 to TRBJ1-1; D possibly corresponds to TRBD1 (5 bases). There are 15 residues in the CDR3. The V gene lost 2 bases and the J gene lost 6 bases, with 16 bases spanning the gap. From germline, CDR1 is MDHEN and CDR2 SYDVKM.

V is TRBV7-9 and J is TRBJ2-3, with TRBD2 identical over 11 bases. Germline assignment: CDR1 SEHNR and CDR2 FQNEAQ (reference sequence). With V trimmed by 5 bases and J by 5 bases, 12 bases remained unmatched. This CDR3 comprises 17 residues. The CDR3 loop is CASSPGTSGGRGDTQYF. The CDR3 DNA reads TGTGCCAGCAGCCCCGGGACTAGCGGAGGCCGGGGAGATACGCAGTATTTT.

This chain uses TRBV6-5 with TRBJ1-2, with TRBD1 matching 8 bases. The CDR3 has 13 residues. V trimming: 5 bases; J trimming: 8 bases; junction bases outside the gene matches: 7. Germline V gene sequence: CDR1 MNHEY, CDR2 SVGAGI. As DNA, the CDR3 is TGTGCCAGCAGTCACAACAGGGGGAAGGGCTACACCTTC. Translation: CASSHNRGKGYTF.

The genes are TRBV5-6 and TRBJ2-1; tentatively, D is TRBD2 (6 bases). V was shortened by 0 bases and J by 2 bases, with 21 bases between the two germline ends. Germline V lookup: CDR1 SGHDT, CDR2 YYEEEE. The CDR3 loop spans 19 amino acids. The CDR3 DNA sequence: TGTGCCAGCAGCTTGGCCCTTGAGGGAAAAGGGAGGACCTACAATGAGCAGTTCTTC. Protein: CASSLALEGKGRTYNEQFF.

V and J are TRBV28 and TRBJ2-7; TRBD2 agrees at 7 bases. Germline V gene sequence: CDR1 MDHEN, CDR2 SYDVKM. The length of the CDR3 is 15 residues. V gave up 6 bases and J gave up 0 bases; unmatched junction bases: 8. The CDR3 here is CASSGSGWSSYEQYF. In nucleotides, the CDR3 is TGTGCCAGCAGCGGTAGCGGGTGGAGCTCCTACGAGCAGTACTTC.

The chain uses TRBV12-3 or TRBV12-4 and TRBJ2-5; 9 bases align to TRBD1. With V trimmed by 3 bases and J by 7 bases, 3 bases remained unmatched. The CDR3 is 13 residues long. CDR3 coding DNA: TGTGCCAGCAGTTTGGGACAGGGTGGGACCCAGTACTTC. Translated: CASSLGQGGTQYF.

The chain links TRBV6-1 to TRBJ2-3; TRBD1 matches 7 bases. J gave up 3 bases and V 2 bases, and 14 bases lay outside the gene matches. This CDR3 is built from 18 residues. Looked up from germline, CDR1 is MNHNS and CDR2 is SASEGT. CDR3 amino acids: CASSEWDSSQRPTDTQYF. The CDR3 nucleotides are TGTGCCAGCAGTGAATGGGACAGTTCTCAGCGGCCAACAGATACGCAGTATTTT.

The J gene is TRBJ1-1, the V gene TRBV18, with a possible D match to TRBD1 (6 bases). The CDR3 has 12 residues. Germline values: CDR1 KGHSH, CDR2 LQKENI. The V gene lost 6 bases and the J gene lost 10 bases, with 15 bases spanning the gap. CDR3 in amino acids: CASSQDRGGAFF. CDR3 DNA sequence: TGTGCCAGCTCCCAGGACAGAGGGGGAGCTTTCTTT.

The chain carries TRBV10-1 and TRBJ1-2; possibly TRBD1 for D (5 bases). This CDR3 has 17 amino acids. V lost 1 base, J lost 0 bases, and 15 bases lay in between. Germline loops: CDR1 WNHNN, CDR2 SYGVQD (reference sequence). The CDR3 coding sequence is TGCGCCAGCAGTGAGTTTGGTGGTCAGGGTCCTAACTATGGCTACACCTTC. Its protein product is CASSEFGGQGPNYGYTF.

This clone was seen just once. V and J are TRBV6-1 and TRBJ2-5; 15 bases map to TRBD2. Germline V gene data show CDR1 as MNHNS and CDR2 as SASEGT. After removal of 2 bases from V and 4 bases from J, the junction contained 5 bases not matched to a gene. CDR3 length: 17 residues. The CDR3 here is CASSEFGTSGRRETQYF. The CDR3 nucleotides are TGTGCCAGCAGTGAATTCGGGACTAGCGGGAGGAGAGAGACCCAGTACTTC.

This clone has only one observation. V is TRBV10-2 and J is TRBJ2-7; D is possibly TRBD2 (5 bases). V was trimmed by 0 bases and J by 3 bases, leaving 9 bases between them. Germline CDR1 WSHSY, CDR2 SAAADI. This CDR3 is built from 14 residues. CDR3 protein: CASSESRGVYEQYF. The CDR3 DNA reads as TGCGCCAGCAGTGAGTCTCGGGGTGTCTACGAGCAGTACTTC.

The rearrangement uses TRBV28 and TRBJ1-5, with TRBD1 identical over 9 bases. The V and J ends lost 6 bases and 7 bases, in that order; junction bases with no gene match: 10. From germline, CDR1 is MDHEN and CDR2 SYDVKM. CDR3 length: 15 residues. CDR3 DNA: TGTGCCAGCAGCTTGACAGGGGGGTTTGGGCAGCCCCAGCATTTT. It specifies CASSLTGGFGQPQHF.

V is TRBV10-3 and J is TRBJ1-1; D is ambiguous. This CDR3 is 16 amino acids long. The ends were cut back, 2 bases at V and 1 base at J, with 14 bases in the middle. Germline-derived CDR1 and CDR2 are ENHRY and SYGVKD. CDR3 DNA: TGTGCCATCAGTGAGGGATCCGGCGGAGGGAACACTGAAGCTTTCTTT. Its protein is CAISEGSGGGNTEAFF.

The rearrangement links TRBV19 to TRBJ2-1; 10 nucleotides align to TRBD2. Germline-derived CDR1 and CDR2 are LNHDA and SQIVND (reference sequence). The trim removed 4 bases at V and 4 bases at J, leaving 16 bases unmatched. The CDR3 runs to 19 residues. The chain's CDR3 is CASSRERFSSGSKYNEQFF. The CDR3 DNA reads TGTGCCAGTAGTAGGGAGAGGTTTTCTAGCGGGAGCAAATACAATGAGCAGTTCTTC.

The chain couples TRBV9 to TRBJ2-5; weak D call: TRBD1 (6 bases). Trimming pared 0 bases from V and 5 bases from J, leaving 8 bases between. Germline V gives CDR1 SGDLS, CDR2 YYNGEE. CDR3 length equals 13 residues. CDR3 region: CASSVVRGETQYF. In DNA, the CDR3 is TGTGCCAGCAGCGTAGTAAGGGGGGAGACCCAGTACTTC.